Detailed here is one T cell receptor (beta chain). The data were taken from a study of T cells in Graves' hyperthyroidism and ophthalmopathy. The CDR3 has 14 amino acids. Germline V gene lookup returns CDR1 MDHEN and CDR2 SYDVKM. Losses at the gene ends were 7 bases for V and 5 bases for J; bases not matched to a gene: 7. TCR beta CDR3 regions were amplified from RNA. First-round RT-PCR targeting the TCR CDR3 was performed with the HTBI primer set. TCRdb ran MiXCR on the multiplex PCR reads and lists one entry per CDR3 protein. The data contain under 400,000 distinct CDR3 sequences, about 14% of them seen just once; the ten biggest clones take up about 11%.

Sample: blood. This TCR came from a woman aged 55-69 years with Graves' hyperthyroidism. The chain uses TRBV28 and TRBJ2-5, with TRBD2 matching over 10 bases. CDR3 nucleotide sequence: TGTGCCAGCACCCCCCTAGCGGGAGTGGAGACCCAGTACTTC. It specifies CASTPLAGVETQYF.